This T cell receptor beta chain is from a study of breast tumors, draining lymph nodes, adjacent tissues. General study findings and limits: Compared with lymph nodes, tumors were less diverse; compared with nontumor tissue, more.

This clonotype was seen many times. The target antigen is unknown. Axillary draining lymph nodes of breast cancer patients supplied the node samples. TCRdb used MiXCR to reprocess the multiplex PCR reads, holding one entry per CDR3 protein. Counted here are around 130,000 distinct CDR3 sequences, 15% to 20% occurring once; the ten biggest clones make up less than 4%. This TCR derives from a female donor with breast cancer. Some clones in this sample may be carry-over from other donors' samples. Source material: axillary lymph node tissue.

CDR3 in amino acids: CASSIGLSQPQHF. CDR3 nucleotide sequence: TGTGCCAGTAGTATAGGACTAAGTCAGCCCCAGCATTTT. The chain uses TRBV19 and TRBJ1-5; D is ambiguous. Per germline, CDR1 LNHDA and CDR2 SQIVND (reference sequence). Trimming shortened V by 1 base and J by 6 bases, and 7 bases separated the two germline ends. The CDR3 covers 13 residues.